Each of the 17 T cell receptor beta chains below was sequenced from the same sample in a study of blood T cells in healthy people across ages. The second PCR ran about 6 to 12 cycles with a sample-barcoded 5' primer and J-beta primers. MiXCR, applied by TCRdb to the 5' RACE reads, yields one record per CDR3 protein. The sample has about 830,000 distinct CDR3 sequences, over 45% seen once. Sequencing used blood. These receptors all stem from a man aged 25-45 years in good health.

This sequence joins TRBV28 and TRBJ1-6; D is unclear. V was clipped by 8 bases and J by 9 bases, with 14 bases between them. The length of the CDR3 is 13 residues. Per germline, CDR1 MDHEN and CDR2 SYDVKM. The CDR3 bases are TGTGCCAGCTTCGCCCCGTTAGGTTCACCCCTCCACTTT. This sequence encodes CASFAPLGSPLHF.

The rearrangement joins TRBV10-3 to TRBJ2-1; 9 bases are a match to TRBD2. V gave up 8 bases and J gave up 4 bases; unmatched junction bases: 6. This CDR3 comprises 14 residues. From germline, CDR1 is ENHRY and CDR2 SYGVKD. CDR3 sequence: CAISEREDYNEQFF. In DNA form, the CDR3 reads TGTGCCATCTCTGAGCGGGAGGATTACAATGAGCAGTTCTTC.

The count of this clonotype is one. This chain links TRBV6-2 or TRBV6-3 with TRBJ1-1, with TRBD1 as a possible D gene (6 bases). The V gene's germline CDR1 is MNHEY and CDR2 SVGEGT. V gave up 1 base and J gave up 1 base, with 10 bases separating them. This CDR3 is built from 15 residues. In DNA form, the CDR3 reads TGTGCCAGCAGTTACTATCGGGGGCCGAACACTGAAGCTTTCTTT. Protein sequence: CASSYYRGPNTEAFF.

The genes are TRBV5-4 and TRBJ1-2; D possibly corresponds to TRBD1 (6 bases). From germline, CDR1 is SGHNT and CDR2 YYREEE (reference sequence). CDR3 length equals 13 residues. The germline V and J ends were trimmed by 3 bases and 7 bases, with 13 bases remaining between them. The CDR3 region is CASSSPQDSGYTF. The DNA for the CDR3 is TGTGCCAGCAGCTCGCCGCAGGACAGTGGCTACACCTTC.

This clonotype has only a few counts. The chain has TRBV7-2 and TRBJ1-4; D might be TRBD1 (6 bases). V lost 3 bases and J lost 8, with 13 bases in between. The germline CDR1 and CDR2 sequences are SGHTA and FQGNSA. The CDR3 runs to 14 residues. The CDR3 region has the DNA TGTGCCAGCAGCTTTCAACAGGGAGGCGAAAAACTGTTTTTT. This translates into CASSFQQGGEKLFF.

The chain couples TRBV7-2 to TRBJ2-5; possibly TRBD2 for D (5 bases). The germline CDR1 and CDR2 sequences are SGHTA and FQGNSA. Between the trimmed V and J ends, which lost 4 bases and 2 bases, there was a span of 14 bases. CDR3 length: 15 amino acids. The CDR3 DNA sequence: TGTGCCAGCAGCTCTGTTTCGCAGCGGCAAGAGACCCAGTACTTC. This sequence encodes CASSSVSQRQETQYF.

This clonotype was detected once. V usage is TRBV12-3 or TRBV12-4 and J usage is TRBJ1-2; D is unresolved. This CDR3 is 14 amino acids long. Between the trimmed V and J ends, which lost 11 bases and 1 base, there was a span of 17 bases. Here the CDR3 reads CAGTLPGGNYGYTF. CDR3 nucleotide sequence: TGTGCCGGCACCCTGCCCGGAGGTAACTATGGCTACACCTTC.

This clonotype was seen once. This chain links TRBV7-3 with TRBJ1-2; 8 nucleotides line up with TRBD1. V shed 2 bases and J 5 bases; nucleotides not matched to a gene: 7. Germline V lookup: CDR1 SGHTA, CDR2 FQGTGA. This CDR3 region has 15 residues. This CDR3 is CASSLAPGGEYGYTF. As DNA, the CDR3 is TGTGCCAGCAGCTTAGCCCCAGGGGGCGAATATGGCTACACCTTC.

This rearrangement joins TRBV12-3 or TRBV12-4 to TRBJ1-1; perhaps TRBD1 as D (6 bases). V lost 5 bases to trimming and J lost 0 bases, with 13 bases between them. The CDR3 sequence is 15 residues long. CDR3 residues: CASSPSGVMNTEAFF. The CDR3, as DNA: TGTGCCAGCAGTCCCTCAGGGGTTATGAACACTGAAGCTTTCTTT.

This clonotype appeared a few times. The chain couples TRBV7-9 to TRBJ1-4; TRBD1 is a possible D gene (5 bases). CDR3 length: 16 residues. V was cut by 1 base and J by 5 bases, with 14 bases left in between. The germline V gene encodes CDR1 SEHNR and CDR2 FQNEAQ (reference sequence). This chain's CDR3 is CASSLGFRGLNEKLFF. The CDR3 region has the DNA TGTGCCAGCAGCTTAGGTTTCCGGGGCTTGAATGAAAAACTGTTTTTT.

This clonotype has just a few counts. J is TRBJ2-7 and V is TRBV29-1, with D possibly being TRBD1 (5 bases). The CDR3 length is 13 residues. Trimming shortened V by 4 bases and J by 2 bases, and 12 bases separated the two germline ends. Germline V gene sequence: CDR1 SQVTM, CDR2 ANQGSEA. The CDR3 is CSVGDSGTYEQYF. In DNA, the CDR3 is TGCAGCGTTGGAGACAGTGGCACCTACGAGCAGTACTTC.

V gene TRBV9 combines with J gene TRBJ1-6; D gene unclear. This CDR3 has 13 residues. Trimming cost V 1 base and J 7 bases, with 6 bases left between them. CDR1 and CDR2 from the germline V gene are SGDLS and YYNGEE. This chain's CDR3 is CASSVRENSPLHF. In nucleotides, the CDR3 is TGTGCCAGCAGCGTACGAGAAAATTCACCCCTCCACTTT.

V and J are TRBV29-1 and TRBJ2-7; TRBD2 might be the D (5 bases). This CDR3 region has 15 residues. V dropped 7 bases and J dropped 5 bases, with 24 bases sitting between them. Germline V CDR1 and CDR2: SQVTM, ANQGSEA. The CDR3 reads CSAARTPGGQDEQYF. The CDR3 bases are TGCAGCGCTGCCAGAACCCCAGGAGGTCAGGACGAGCAGTACTTC.

This sequence joins TRBV13 and TRBJ2-3; 7 bases are a match to TRBD2. CDR1 is PRHDT, CDR2 FYEKMQ, per germline (reference sequence). Trimming removed 4 bases from V and 4 bases from J; junction bases left unmatched: 14. The CDR3 sequence is 17 residues long. DNA for the CDR3: TGTGCCAGCAGCTCAGCTTTCGGGCGGGGGACCGCAGATACGCAGTATTTT. This translates into CASSSAFGRGTADTQYF. Drawing the rest from reference TRBV13 and TRBJ2-3, the complete variable domain is AAGVIQSPRHLIKEKRETATLKCYPIPRHDTVYWYQQGPGQDPQFLISFYEKMQSDKGSIPDRFSAQQFSDYHSELNMSSLELGDSALYFCASSSAFGRGTADTQYFGPGTRLTVL.

The chain has TRBV6-5 and TRBJ2-1; D may be TRBD1 or TRBD2 (6 bases each). Germline CDR1 MNHEY, CDR2 SVGAGI. Between the trimmed V and J ends, which lost 8 bases and 8 bases, there was a span of 22 bases. The CDR3 is 15 residues long. CDR3 protein: CASGPSAGHGDEQFF. In DNA form, the CDR3 reads TGTGCCAGCGGTCCGTCGGCGGGACATGGAGATGAGCAGTTCTTC.

This clonotype showed up just once. The chain combines TRBV20-1 with TRBJ2-7; possibly TRBD2 for D (7 bases). The CDR3 is made up of 16 amino acids. V shed 2 bases and J shed 0 bases, with 17 bases lying between them. CDR1 is DFQATT, CDR2 SNEGSKA, per germline (reference sequence). The CDR3 DNA follows: TGCAGTGCTAGAAGAAGGGGGGGCCCCAGCTCCTACGAGCAGTACTTC. Translated, it gives CSARRRGGPSSYEQYF.

In this sample, this clonotype turned up a few times. V and J are TRBV27 and TRBJ2-1, with D maybe TRBD2 (6 bases). Between the trimmed V and J ends, which lost 8 bases and 4 bases, there was a span of 18 bases. The CDR3 spans 15 residues. Germline V lookup: CDR1 MNHEY, CDR2 SMNVEV (reference sequence). CDR3 sequence reads: CASGLLGGLYNEQFF. For the CDR3, the DNA is TGTGCCAGCGGCCTCCTTGGAGGGTTGTACAATGAGCAGTTCTTC.